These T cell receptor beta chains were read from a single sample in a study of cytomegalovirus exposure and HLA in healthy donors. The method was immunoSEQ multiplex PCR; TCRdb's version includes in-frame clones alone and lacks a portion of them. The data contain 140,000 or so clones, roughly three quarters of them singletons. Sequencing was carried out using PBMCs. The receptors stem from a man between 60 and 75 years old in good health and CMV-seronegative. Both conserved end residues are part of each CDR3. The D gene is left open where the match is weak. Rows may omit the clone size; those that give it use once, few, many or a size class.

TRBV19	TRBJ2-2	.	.	CASSRGIGIQGGETGELFF	TGTGCCAGTAGTAGGGGGATCGGTATACAGGGTGGTGAAACCGGGGAGCTGTTTTTT
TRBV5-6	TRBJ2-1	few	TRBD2	CASSPGTSGLRGNEQFF	TGTGCCAGCAGCCCGGGGACTAGCGGGCTCAGAGGCAATGAGCAGTTCTTC
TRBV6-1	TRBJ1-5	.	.	CASSGQALSNQPQHF	TGTGCCAGCAGTGGACAGGCTCTTAGCAATCAGCCCCAGCATTTT
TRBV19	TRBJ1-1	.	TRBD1	CASSIVDPVEVWDRARGPEAFF	TGTGCCAGTAGTATAGTAGACCCCGTCGAAGTGTGGGACAGGGCGCGAGGGCCTGAAGCTTTCTTT
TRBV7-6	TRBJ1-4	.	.	CASSRSIGRDEKLFF	TGTGCCAGCAGCCGGAGCATCGGGAGGGACGAAAAACTGTTTTTT
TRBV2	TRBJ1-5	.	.	CASSDSFGGNQPQHF	TGTGCCAGCAGTGACTCCTTCGGGGGCAATCAGCCCCAGCATTTT
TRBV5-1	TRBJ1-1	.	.	CASSLSTENTEAFF	TGCGCCAGCAGCTTGTCAACAGAGAACACTGAAGCTTTCTTT
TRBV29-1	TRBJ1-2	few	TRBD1	CSVDARQGNRGYTF	TGCAGCGTCGACGCACGACAGGGGAATCGTGGCTACACCTTC
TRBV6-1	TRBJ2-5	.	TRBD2	CASSGALAGVSRETQYF	TGTGCCAGCAGTGGGGCCCTAGCGGGAGTATCAAGAGAGACCCAGTACTTC
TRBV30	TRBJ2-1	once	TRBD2	CAWSSPTSGTSGRAVEQFF	TGTGCCTGGAGTTCCCCCACGTCCGGGACTAGCGGGAGGGCCGTTGAGCAGTTCTTC
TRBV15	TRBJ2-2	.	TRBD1	CATSRDQGENTGELFF	TGTGCCACCAGCAGAGATCAGGGGGAGAACACCGGGGAGCTGTTTTTT
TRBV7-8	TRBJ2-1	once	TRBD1	CASSPTGNNYNEQFF	TGTGCCAGCAGCCCGACAGGGAACAACTACAATGAGCAGTTCTTC
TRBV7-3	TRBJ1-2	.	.	CASSLDSFNYGYTF	TGTGCCAGCAGCTTAGACAGTTTTAACTATGGCTACACCTTC
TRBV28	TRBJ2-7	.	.	CASNFQGNSYEQYF	TGTGCCAGCAACTTTCAGGGAAACTCCTACGAGCAGTACTTC
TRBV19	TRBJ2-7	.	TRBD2	CASSSSGRAGYEQYF	TGTGCCAGTAGTTCTAGCGGGAGGGCCGGGTACGAGCAGTACTTC
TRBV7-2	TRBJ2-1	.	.	CASSLARGTYNEQFF	TGTGCCAGCAGCTTAGCGCGCGGAACCTACAATGAGCAGTTCTTC
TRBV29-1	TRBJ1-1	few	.	CSVEKGARGTEAFF	TGCAGCGTTGAAAAAGGGGCTAGAGGCACTGAAGCTTTCTTT
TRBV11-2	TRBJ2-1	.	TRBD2	CASSPGGSGREQFF	TGTGCCAGCAGCCCAGGGGGTAGCGGGAGGGAGCAGTTCTTC
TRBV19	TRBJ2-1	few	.	CASALQRATYNEQFF	TGTGCCAGTGCCCTACAGAGGGCCACTTACAATGAGCAGTTCTTC
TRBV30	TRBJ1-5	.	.	CAWSVHNNQPQHF	TGTGCCTGGAGTGTACACAACAATCAGCCCCAGCATTTT
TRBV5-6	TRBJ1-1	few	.	CASSLLYRGLFMNTEAFF	TGTGCCAGCAGCTTGTTGTATAGGGGACTCTTCATGAACACTGAAGCTTTCTTT
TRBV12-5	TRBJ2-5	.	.	CASGLDRRETQYF	TGTGCTAGTGGTCTTGACAGGAGGGAGACCCAGTACTTC
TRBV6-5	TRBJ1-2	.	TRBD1	CASRRQGNYGYTF	TGTGCCAGCAGACGACAGGGTAACTATGGCTACACCTTC
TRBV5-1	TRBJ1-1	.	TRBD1	CASSLPGTVAEAFF	TGCGCCAGCAGCTTACCCGGGACAGTGGCTGAAGCTTTCTTT
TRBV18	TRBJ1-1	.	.	CASSPYGGRDTEAFF	TGTGCCAGCTCTCCTTACGGGGGGAGGGACACTGAAGCTTTCTTT
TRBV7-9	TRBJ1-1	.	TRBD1	CASSFSGTVTEAFF	TGTGCCAGCAGCTTCTCCGGGACAGTCACTGAAGCTTTCTTT
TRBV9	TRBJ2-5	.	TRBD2	CASSVKLAGGRETQYF	TGTGCCAGCAGCGTGAAACTAGCGGGAGGACGGGAGACCCAGTACTTC
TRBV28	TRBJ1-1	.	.	CASTIRDWDTEAFF	TGTGCCAGCACCATTAGGGACTGGGACACTGAAGCTTTCTTT
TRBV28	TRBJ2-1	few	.	CASSLSTSFVNEQFF	TGTGCCAGCAGTTTGAGCACCTCTTTTGTCAATGAGCAGTTCTTC
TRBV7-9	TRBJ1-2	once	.	CASSSTGVANYGYTF	TGTGCCAGCAGCTCGACGGGGGTGGCTAACTATGGCTACACCTTC
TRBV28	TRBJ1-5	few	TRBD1	CASSADRGGHQPQHF	TGTGCCAGCAGTGCCGACAGGGGCGGACATCAGCCCCAGCATTTT
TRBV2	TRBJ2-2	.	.	CASTWTDRRAGELFF	TGTGCCAGCACCTGGACGGACAGGAGGGCCGGGGAGCTGTTTTTT
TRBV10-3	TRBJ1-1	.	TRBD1	CAISRDRGRGMNTEAFF	TGTGCCATCAGTAGGGACAGGGGGAGGGGGATGAACACTGAAGCTTTCTTT
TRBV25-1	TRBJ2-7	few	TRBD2	CASSEFGGEDEQYF	TGTGCCAGCAGTGAATTTGGGGGGGAAGACGAGCAGTACTTC
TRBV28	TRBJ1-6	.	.	CASSPYRVESPLHF	TGTGCCAGCAGTCCCTACAGGGTAGAGTCACCCCTCCACTTT
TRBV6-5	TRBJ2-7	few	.	CASSYSWLVPSYEQYF	TGTGCCAGCAGTTACTCATGGCTAGTGCCATCCTACGAGCAGTACTTC
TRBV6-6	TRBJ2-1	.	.	CASGGSEISSYNEQFF	TGTGCCAGCGGAGGGTCGGAGATTAGCTCCTACAATGAGCAGTTCTTC
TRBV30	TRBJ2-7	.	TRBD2	CAWSRLAGGLSSYEQYF	TGTGCCTGGAGCAGACTAGCGGGAGGTCTGAGCTCCTACGAGCAGTACTTC
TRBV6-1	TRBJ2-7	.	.	CASSATGTSSSYEQYF	TGTGCCAGCAGTGCTACAGGGACATCGAGCTCCTACGAGCAGTACTTC
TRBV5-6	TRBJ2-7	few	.	CASSLVTVTEQYF	TGTGCCAGCAGCTTGGTGACAGTCACCGAGCAGTACTTC
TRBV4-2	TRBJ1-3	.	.	CASSLRRSQGTGNTIYF	TGTGCCAGCAGCCTCCGAAGGTCCCAGGGGACTGGAAACACCATATATTTT
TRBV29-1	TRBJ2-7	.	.	CSAEGGQPYEQYF	TGCAGCGCCGAGGGTGGGCAGCCCTACGAGCAGTACTTC
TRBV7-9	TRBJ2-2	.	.	CASSFQRVSNTGELFF	TGTGCCAGCAGCTTCCAGCGGGTATCGAACACCGGGGAGCTGTTTTTT
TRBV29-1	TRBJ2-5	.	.	CSVSGAPAQETQYF	TGCAGCGTTTCAGGGGCCCCCGCACAAGAGACCCAGTACTTC
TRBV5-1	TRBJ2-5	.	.	CASSLVSSGETQYF	TGCGCCAGCAGCTTGGTATCTAGTGGAGAGACCCAGTACTTC
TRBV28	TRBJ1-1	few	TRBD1	CASSDRGQATEAFF	TGTGCCAGCAGCGACAGGGGGCAAGCGACTGAAGCTTTCTTT
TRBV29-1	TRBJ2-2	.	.	CSVAGPTNTGELFF	TGCAGCGTGGCGGGACCGACGAACACCGGGGAGCTGTTTTTT
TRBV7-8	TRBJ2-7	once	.	CASSLDRVGGSEQYF	TGTGCCAGCAGCTTAGACAGGGTGGGGGGGAGCGAGCAGTACTTC
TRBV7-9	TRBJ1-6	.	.	CASSLSQDSLLHF	TGTGCCAGCAGCTTATCCCAGGACAGTCTTCTCCACTTT
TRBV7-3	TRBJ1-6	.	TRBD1	CASSGTGSYNSPLHF	TGTGCCAGCAGCGGGACAGGCTCCTATAATTCACCCCTCCACTTT
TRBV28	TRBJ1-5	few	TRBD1	CASSLPGGPNQPQHF	TGTGCCAGCAGTTTACCAGGGGGCCCCAATCAGCCCCAGCATTTT
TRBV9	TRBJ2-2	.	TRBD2	CASSSAGGPLTGELFF	TGTGCCAGCAGCTCTGCGGGAGGGCCGCTGACCGGGGAGCTGTTTTTT
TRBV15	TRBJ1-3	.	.	CATSSPNLASSGNTIYF	TGTGCCACCAGCAGCCCGAATTTGGCTAGCTCTGGAAACACCATATATTTT
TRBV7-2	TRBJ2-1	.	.	CASSLVVNRYNEQFF	TGTGCCAGCAGCTTAGTAGTAAACCGGTACAATGAGCAGTTCTTC
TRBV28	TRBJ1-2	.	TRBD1	CASSPYFGQGNYGYTF	TGTGCCAGCAGCCCATACTTCGGACAGGGCAACTATGGCTACACCTTC
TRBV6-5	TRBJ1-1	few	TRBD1	CASSYSRTGNTEAFF	TGTGCCAGCAGTTACTCGAGGACAGGGAACACTGAAGCTTTCTTT
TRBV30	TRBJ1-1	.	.	CAWSGGTGGNTEAFF	TGTGCCTGGAGTGGGGGGACGGGGGGGAATACTGAAGCTTTCTTT
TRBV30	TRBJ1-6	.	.	CAWSVVDRDNSPLHF	TGTGCCTGGAGTGTAGTCGACAGAGATAATTCACCCCTCCACTTT
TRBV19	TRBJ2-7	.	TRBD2	CASNPWTSGRYEQYF	TGTGCCAGTAATCCCTGGACTAGCGGGAGGTACGAGCAGTACTTC
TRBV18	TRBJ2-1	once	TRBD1	CASSLQGRYNEQFF	TGTGCCAGCTCACTACAGGGGCGGTACAATGAGCAGTTCTTC